Below, 23 T cell receptor beta chains from the same sample are listed, as sequenced in a study of Graves' ophthalmopathy and Graves' hyperthyroidism. Scientists amplified the TCR beta CDR3 regions from RNA transcripts. HTBI primers primed a first-round RT-PCR, and a second-round multiplex PCR followed. TCRdb itself ran the multiplex PCR reads through MiXCR, one entry per CDR3 protein. The data hold 360,000 or so distinct CDR3 sequences, with about a sixth observed a single time. Material: peripheral blood. The receptor set was obtained from a young woman with Graves' ophthalmopathy.

This clonotype has a count of ten or more. The chain recombines TRBV27 with TRBJ1-1, with D hard to call. Trimming pared 3 bases from V and 4 bases from J, leaving 6 bases between. Per the germline V gene, CDR1 is MNHEY and CDR2 is SMNVEV (reference sequence). The CDR3 runs to 12 residues. This CDR3 is CASSFAGTEAFF. The DNA for the CDR3 is TGTGCCAGCAGTTTCGCGGGCACTGAAGCTTTCTTT.

The chain has TRBV5-1 and TRBJ1-1, with D uncertain. This CDR3 contains 14 residues. V lost 7 bases to trimming and J lost 7 bases, with 20 bases between them. Germline CDR1 SGHRS, CDR2 YFSETQ. As DNA, the CDR3 is TGCGCCAGCCGACTTACAGCGGAACCCCTTGAAGCTTTCTTT. Translating it yields CASRLTAEPLEAFF.

Ten or more counts support this clonotype. The chain employs TRBV28 and TRBJ2-7; no firm D call. Trimming shortened V by 7 bases and J by 2 bases, and 18 bases separated the two germline ends. Per the germline V gene, CDR1 is MDHEN and CDR2 is SYDVKM. This CDR3 region has 15 residues. The CDR3 bases are TGTGCCAGCAAGGCCCCTCTAGAGGTCCCCTACGAGCAGTACTTC. Residues: CASKAPLEVPYEQYF.

This clonotype was found many times. The chain recombines TRBV5-1 with TRBJ1-1; 9 nucleotides agree with TRBD1. The CDR3 runs 16 residues. V dropped 3 bases and J dropped 4; count of bases not matched to a gene: 10. Germline V gene lookup returns CDR1 SGHRS and CDR2 YFSETQ. CDR3: CASSSPTQQGATEAFF. Written as DNA, the CDR3 is TGCGCCAGCAGCTCGCCGACCCAACAGGGGGCCACTGAAGCTTTCTTT. The full variable domain, in which reference TRBV5-1 and TRBJ1-1 provide the parts outside the CDR3, is KAGVTQTPRYLIKTRGQQVTLSCSPISGHRSVSWYQQTPGQGLQFLFEYFSETQRNKGNFPGRFSGRQFSNSRSEMNVSTLELGDSALYLCASSSPTQQGATEAFFGQGTRLTVV.

This clonotype was seen repeatedly, ten times or more. This chain uses TRBV4-3 with TRBJ2-5; weak D call: TRBD1 (5 bases). V was cut by 1 base and J by 5 bases, with 17 bases left in between. Germline V gives CDR1 LGHNA, CDR2 YSLEER. This CDR3 spans 16 amino acids. This chain's CDR3 is CASSQGIEGVLETQYF. CDR3 in DNA: TGCGCCAGCAGCCAAGGGATTGAAGGGGTCCTTGAGACCCAGTACTTC.

This clonotype was counted many times. V is TRBV20-1 and J is TRBJ1-6; 7 bases line up with TRBD1. J gave up 4 bases and V 0 bases, and 12 bases lay outside the gene matches. CDR1 and CDR2 (germline): DFQATT, SNEGSKA (reference sequence). CDR3 length: 18 amino acids. The CDR3 DNA follows: TGCAGTGCTAGAGATGGCCGGCCGCCGGGACAGTATAATTCACCCCTCCACTTT. Translation gives CSARDGRPPGQYNSPLHF.

The count of this clonotype is one. The chain links TRBV7-2 to TRBJ1-1; D uncertain. The ends were cut back, 5 bases at V and 3 bases at J, with 16 bases in the middle. CDR1 is SGHTA, CDR2 FQGNSA, per germline. The CDR3 covers 15 residues. The CDR3 region is CASSPRSSEDTEAFF. For the CDR3, the DNA is TGTGCCAGCAGCCCCCGGAGTAGTGAAGACACTGAAGCTTTCTTT.

This clonotype appeared many times. J is TRBJ2-7 and V is TRBV19, with 7 bases that match TRBD2. The V and J ends lost 5 bases and 2 bases, in that order; junction bases with no gene match: 6. CDR1 is LNHDA and CDR2 is SQIVND in the germline V gene (reference sequence). The CDR3 is made up of 14 amino acids. For the CDR3, the DNA is TGTGCCAGTAGTCCGTCGGGGGGTCCCTACGAGCAGTACTTC. Translation gives CASSPSGGPYEQYF. The whole variable domain, remainder taken from reference TRBV19 and TRBJ2-7, is DGGITQSPKYLFRKEGQNVTLSCEQNLNHDAMYWYRQDPGQGLRLIYYSQIVNDFQKGDIAEGYSVSREKKESFPLTVTSAQKNPTAFYLCASSPSGGPYEQYFGPGTRLTVT.

This rearrangement joins TRBV2 to TRBJ2-7, with 8 positions matching TRBD1. CDR3 length equals 15 residues. The germline CDR1 and CDR2 sequences are SNHLY and FYNNEI. Germline trimming cut 6 bases from V and 4 bases from J; bases unmatched to any gene: 11. The CDR3 sequence: CASRGAGTGLYEQYF. DNA of the CDR3: TGTGCCAGCAGGGGGGCCGGGACAGGACTATACGAGCAGTACTTC. Full variable domain (missing parts from reference TRBV2 and TRBJ2-7): EPEVTQTPSHQVTQMGQEVILRCVPISNHLYFYWYRQILGQKVEFLVSFYNNEISEKSEIFDDQFSVERPDGSNFTLKIRSTKLEDSAMYFCASRGAGTGLYEQYFGPGTRLTVT.

This clonotype was seen repeatedly, ten times or more. This chain links TRBV12-3 or TRBV12-4 with TRBJ2-2; TRBD1 is a possible D gene (6 bases). Trimming pared 6 bases from V and 4 bases from J, leaving 15 bases between. The CDR3 covers 15 residues. In nucleotides, the CDR3 is TGTGCCAGCAGGCCTCAGGGGATCTTCACCGGGGAGCTGTTTTTT. Residues: CASRPQGIFTGELFF.

The V call is TRBV6-5, the J call TRBJ1-6; D unresolved. Trimming shortened V by 0 bases and J by 7 bases, and 7 bases separated the two germline ends. Germline V lookup: CDR1 MNHEY, CDR2 SVGAGI. The CDR3 contains 14 residues. CDR3 amino acids: CASSYSYSNSPLHF. In nucleotides, the CDR3 is TGTGCCAGCAGTTACTCGTACTCGAATTCACCCCTCCACTTT.

The sample holds many counts of this clonotype. The chain combines TRBV20-1 with TRBJ1-1; TRBD1 matches 7 bases. This CDR3 region has 14 residues. J was trimmed by 0 bases and V by 5 bases; bases with no gene match: 6. Per the germline V gene, CDR1 is DFQATT and CDR2 is SNEGSKA (reference sequence). DNA of the CDR3: TGCAGTGCTTTGACAGGGACGATGAACACTGAAGCTTTCTTT. It yields the protein CSALTGTMNTEAFF.

The chain is built from TRBV12-3 or TRBV12-4 and TRBJ2-4; TRBD2 agrees at 11 bases. The CDR3 length is 14 residues. Germline trimming cut 8 bases from V and 6 bases from J; bases unmatched to any gene: 6. CDR3 region: CASAHGTSGNIQYF. Written as DNA, the CDR3 is TGTGCCAGCGCCCACGGGACTAGCGGAAACATTCAGTACTTC.

The rearrangement joins TRBV28 to TRBJ2-5; 9 bases are a match to TRBD1. The ends lost 5 bases at V and 4 bases at J; junction bases unmatched: 2. The CDR3 is made up of 13 amino acids. Germline V gives CDR1 MDHEN, CDR2 SYDVKM. CDR3 protein: CASSKTGGETQYF. CDR3 coding DNA: TGTGCCAGCAGTAAGACAGGGGGAGAGACCCAGTACTTC. Looking up the rest from reference TRBV28 and TRBJ2-5 gives the full variable domain: DVKVTQSSRYLVKRTGEKVFLECVQDMDHENMFWYRQDPGLGLRLIYFSYDVKMKEKGDIPEGYSVSREKKERFSLILESASTNQTSMYLCASSKTGGETQYFGPGTRLLVL.

This clonotype was picked up many times. V gene TRBV15 combines with J gene TRBJ1-1; TRBD1 is a possible D gene (6 bases). Trimming took off 0 bases at V and 3 bases at J, with 8 bases between the two ends. CDR1 LNHNV and CDR2 YYDKDF come from the germline V gene (reference sequence). This CDR3 contains 14 residues. This chain's CDR3 is CATSRDPGDTEAFF. CDR3 DNA: TGTGCCACCAGCAGAGACCCAGGGGACACTGAAGCTTTCTTT.

In its sample, this clonotype was seen many times. This chain connects TRBV27 to TRBJ2-7; 9 nucleotides align to TRBD1. CDR3 size: 14 residues. J lost 5 bases, V lost 5 bases, and 7 bases had no gene match. Germline V gene lookup returns CDR1 MNHEY and CDR2 SMNVEV (reference sequence). CDR3 region: CASSRRDRANEQYF. DNA for the CDR3: TGTGCCAGCAGTCGCCGGGACAGGGCCAACGAGCAGTACTTC.

This clonotype was picked up many times. The CDR3 DNA reads TGTGCCTGGATCGGGCTTGATCCCTACGAGCAGTACTTC. Translated, it gives CAWIGLDPYEQYF. The V call is TRBV30, the J call TRBJ2-7; no firm D call. Germline CDR1 and CDR2: GTSNPN and SVGIG (reference sequence). V lost 4 bases and J lost 2, with 12 bases in between. This CDR3 has 13 amino acids.

This clonotype was seen at least ten times. This rearrangement joins TRBV29-1 to TRBJ2-5; TRBD2 matches 7 bases. CDR1 and CDR2 (germline): SQVTM, ANQGSEA. The CDR3 has 12 amino acids. The DNA of the CDR3 is TGCTGCACCGGGAGGTACCAAGAGACCCAGTACTTC. Its protein is CCTGRYQETQYF. The full variable domain, completed using reference TRBV29-1 and TRBJ2-5, is SAVISQKPSRDICQRGTSLTIQCQVDSQVTMMFWYRQQPGQSLTLIATANQGSEATYESGFVIDKFPISRPNLTFSTLTVSNMSPEDSSIYLCCTGRYQETQYFGPGTRLLVL.

The rearrangement links TRBV11-3 to TRBJ2-7; 8 nucleotides match TRBD1. The length of the CDR3 is 15 residues. V lost 4 bases, J lost 3 bases, and 8 bases stayed unmatched. CDR1 and CDR2 (germline): SGHNT, YENEEA. For the CDR3, the DNA is TGTGCCAGCAGCTGGGACAGGACTTCGATCTACGAGCAGTACTTC. It translates to CASSWDRTSIYEQYF.

This clonotype was picked up a small number of times. The chain combines TRBV27 with TRBJ2-4; 7 nucleotides match TRBD2. CDR1 and CDR2 (germline): MNHEY, SMNVEV (reference sequence). The CDR3 runs to 14 residues. J was trimmed by 3 bases and V by 4 bases; bases with no gene match: 3. The CDR3 nucleotides read TGTGCCAGCAGTTCCGCGGGGGACAAAAACATTCAGTACTTC. Translating it yields CASSSAGDKNIQYF.

The table lists this clonotype with many counts. J is TRBJ1-5 and V is TRBV6-5, with D possibly being TRBD1 (5 bases). V lost 6 bases, J lost 6 bases, and 12 bases lay in between. Germline CDR1 and CDR2: MNHEY and SVGAGI. The CDR3 is 13 amino acids. The CDR3 nucleotides are TGTGCCAGCAGCTTAAATGGGGGTCAGCCCCAGCATTTT. Protein sequence: CASSLNGGQPQHF.

This clonotype has ten or more counts. The chain carries TRBV6-2 or TRBV6-3 and TRBJ1-1, with 11 nucleotides matching TRBD1. CDR3 size: 14 residues. Germline CDR1 is MNHEY and CDR2 is SVGEGT. The V and J ends lost 9 bases and 5 bases, in that order; junction bases with no gene match: 8. The CDR3 reads CASRTGQGATEAFF. The CDR3 DNA reads as TGTGCCAGTCGGACAGGACAGGGGGCAACTGAAGCTTTCTTT.

This clonotype was seen a few times. The CDR3, as DNA: TGTGCCAGTTCTGATATGGCCAAAAACATTCAGTACTTC. It yields the protein CASSDMAKNIQYF. The rearrangement links TRBV19 to TRBJ2-4, with D hard to call. Between the trimmed V and J ends, which lost 8 bases and 1 base, there was a span of 9 bases. The CDR3 loop spans 13 amino acids. In germline, CDR1 is LNHDA, CDR2 SQIVND (reference sequence).